Sequencing of this T cell receptor (beta chain) was carried out in a study of OX40 agonist ivuxolimab in advanced cancers. The table lists this clone with a few counts. The antigen is unknown. Some clones are missing from TCRdb's copy, which holds only in-frame ones; the method was immunoSEQ multiplex PCR. Of around 94,000 clones listed, 87% were seen once; the top ten hold approximately 0.3%. Overall study findings and caveats: Within 6 weeks, CD4+ and CD8+ blood T cells expanded clonally at 0.1 to 3.0 mg/kg.

J was trimmed by 8 bases and V by 4 bases; bases with no gene match: 5. Looked up from germline, CDR1 is SGHNT and CDR2 is YYREEE (reference sequence). The CDR3 is 14 residues long. Sample: CD4+ or CD8+ T cells sorted from blood, taken in a trial of the OX40 agonist ivuxolimab. This TCR derives from an adult with an advanced solid tumor such as melanoma, head and neck, liver or kidney cancer. This chain uses TRBV5-4 with TRBJ1-6; 8 bases are a match to TRBD1. CDR3 nucleotides: TGTGCCAGCAGCGCCAGGGGGCCTGATTCACCCCTCCACTTT. This codes for CASSARGPDSPLHF. Full variable domain (rest looked up from reference TRBV5-4 and TRBJ1-6): ETGVTQSPTHLIKTRGQQVTLRCSSQSGHNTVSWYQQALGQGPQFIFQYYREEENGRGNFPPRFSGLQFPNYSSELNVNALELDDSALYLCASSARGPDSPLHFGNGTRLTVT.